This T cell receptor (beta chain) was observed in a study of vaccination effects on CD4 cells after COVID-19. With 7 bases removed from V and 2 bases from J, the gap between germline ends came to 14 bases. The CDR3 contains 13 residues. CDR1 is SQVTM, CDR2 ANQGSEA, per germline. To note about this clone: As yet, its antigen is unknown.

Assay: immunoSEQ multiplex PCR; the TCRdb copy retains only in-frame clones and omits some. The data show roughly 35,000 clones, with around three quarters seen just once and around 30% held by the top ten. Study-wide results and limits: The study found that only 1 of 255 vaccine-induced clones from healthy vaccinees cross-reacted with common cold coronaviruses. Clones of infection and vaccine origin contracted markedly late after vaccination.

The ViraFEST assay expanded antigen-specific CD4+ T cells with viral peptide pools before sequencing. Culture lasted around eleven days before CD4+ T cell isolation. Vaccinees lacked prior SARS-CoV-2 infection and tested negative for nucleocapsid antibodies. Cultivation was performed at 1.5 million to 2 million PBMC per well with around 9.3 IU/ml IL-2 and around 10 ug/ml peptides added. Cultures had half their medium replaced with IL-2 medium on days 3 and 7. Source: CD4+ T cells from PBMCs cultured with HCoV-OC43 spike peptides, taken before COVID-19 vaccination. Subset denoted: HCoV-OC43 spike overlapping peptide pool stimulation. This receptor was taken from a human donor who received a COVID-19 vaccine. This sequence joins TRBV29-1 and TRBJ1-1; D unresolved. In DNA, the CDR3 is TGCAGCGCGGGTGTGTCCCTTAACACTGAAGCTTTCTTT. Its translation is CSAGVSLNTEAFF.